One and the same sample provided the 32 T cell receptor beta chains below, sequenced in a study of blood T cell repertoires in COVID-19. Only in-frame clones appear in the TCRdb table, and some are missing; sequencing was by immunoSEQ multiplex PCR. The sample includes under 95,000 clones, approximately 90% of them seen just once. Sequencing used peripheral blood. These receptors were obtained from a man in his forties or fifties with COVID-19, enrolled during active disease.

This clone was seen a few times. The chain carries TRBV10-3 and TRBJ2-7; D possibly corresponds to TRBD1 (6 bases). V was clipped by 5 bases and J by 2 bases, with 10 bases between them. CDR1 and CDR2 (germline): ENHRY, SYGVKD. This CDR3 is built from 13 residues. In DNA, the CDR3 is TGTGCCATCAGTTCCGGGACACCCTACGAGCAGTACTTC. Protein: CAISSGTPYEQYF.

The rearrangement links TRBV4-2 to TRBJ2-2, with 7 bases identical to TRBD2. CDR3 length equals 17 residues. Germline CDR1 and CDR2: LGHNA and YNFKEQ. V shed 0 bases and J 6 bases; nucleotides not matched to a gene: 10. The CDR3 bases are TGTGCCAGCAGCCAAGATCGGGGGGAGGGCCGGTCCGGGGAGCTGTTTTTT. Its protein product is CASSQDRGEGRSGELFF.

The rearrangement uses TRBV27 and TRBJ2-1, with 7 bases that match TRBD1. J gave up 6 bases and V 3 bases, and 2 bases lay outside the gene matches. Germline CDR1 MNHEY, CDR2 SMNVEV (reference sequence). The CDR3 has 13 residues. The CDR3 protein is CASSLPGGNEQFF. CDR3 nucleotide sequence: TGTGCCAGCAGTTTGCCAGGGGGCAATGAGCAGTTCTTC.

This clone turned up a few times. This chain joins TRBV30 and TRBJ2-1; TRBD2 matches 7 bases. The CDR3 loop spans 12 amino acids. Germline V lookup: CDR1 GTSNPN, CDR2 SVGIG (reference sequence). Unmatched junction bases numbered 2, after V lost 5 bases and J lost 4 bases. The CDR3 DNA follows: TGTGCCTGGGCGGGAGATTACAATGAGCAGTTCTTC. Encoded protein: CAWAGDYNEQFF.

The genes are TRBV27 and TRBJ2-1; no definite D call. Germline values: CDR1 MNHEY, CDR2 SMNVEV (reference sequence). Between the trimmed V and J ends, which lost 5 bases and 6 bases, there was a span of 17 bases. The CDR3 has 15 amino acids. The CDR3 bases are TGTGCCAGCAGTAGACTCGAGGAAAAGAGCAATGAGCAGTTCTTC. Its protein product is CASSRLEEKSNEQFF.

The rearrangement links TRBV20-1 to TRBJ1-1, with D maybe TRBD1 (6 bases). The V gene's germline CDR1 is DFQATT and CDR2 SNEGSKA (reference sequence). The CDR3 is 14 residues long. V lost 3 bases to trimming and J lost 4 bases, with 15 bases between them. CDR3: CSASRSGGFTEAFF. In DNA form, the CDR3 reads TGCAGTGCTAGTCGCTCGGGGGGCTTCACTGAAGCTTTCTTT.

Only one count was recorded for this clone. V gene TRBV25-1 combines with J gene TRBJ2-5; no clear D gene. CDR1 MGHDK and CDR2 SYGVNS come from the germline V gene. Trimming took off 7 bases at V and 4 bases at J, with 7 bases between the two ends. The CDR3 has 11 amino acids. The chain's CDR3 is CASTLLETQYF. CDR3 in DNA: TGTGCCAGCACCCTTCTAGAGACCCAGTACTTC. The whole variable domain, filled in from reference TRBV25-1 and TRBJ2-5, reads EADIYQTPRYLVIGTGKKITLECSQTMGHDKMYWYQQDPGMELHLIHYSYGVNSTEKGDLSSESTVSRIRTEHFPLTLESARPSHTSQYLCASTLLETQYFGPGTRLLVL.

In the case of this clone: The sample contains more than one DNA sequence encoding this CDR3. The V call is TRBV5-1, the J call TRBJ1-4; 8 positions match TRBD1. Germline V gives CDR1 SGHRS, CDR2 YFSETQ. V trimming: 4 bases; J trimming: 0 bases; junction bases outside the gene matches: 2. The length of the CDR3 is 15 residues. The CDR3 nucleotides are TGCGCCAGCAGCCTGACAGGGGCAACTAATGAAAAACTGTTTTTT. Amino acids: CASSLTGATNEKLFF.

Only a few counts were recorded for this clone. The CDR3 DNA reads as TGTGCCAGCAGTGAGGGACAGGGGAGTCAGCCCCAGCATTTT. It is translated as CASSEGQGSQPQHF. The gene calls are TRBV2 and TRBJ1-5; 10 nucleotides line up with TRBD1. CDR1 SNHLY and CDR2 FYNNEI come from the germline V gene. The ends lost 3 bases at V and 6 bases at J; junction bases unmatched: 2. The CDR3 sequence is 14 residues long.

The rearrangement joins TRBV7-9 to TRBJ2-6, with TRBD2 matching 10 bases. Germline loops: CDR1 SEHNR, CDR2 FQNEAQ (reference sequence). Trimming took 5 bases from V and 0 from J; bases not matched to a gene: 4. CDR3 length equals 17 residues. CDR3 in DNA: TGTGCCAGCAGCCGGACTAGCGGACTCTCTGGGGCCAACGTCCTGACTTTC. Protein: CASSRTSGLSGANVLTF.

The chain employs TRBV6-5 and TRBJ2-7; 8 positions match TRBD1. Trimming took 4 bases from V and 6 from J; bases not matched to a gene: 8. CDR3 size: 14 residues. Germline CDR1 reads MNHEY; CDR2 reads SVGAGI. The DNA for the CDR3 is TGTGCCAGCAGTTCGGTTGCAGGGGGCTCCGAGCAGTACGTC. This gives the protein CASSSVAGGSEQYV.

J is TRBJ2-3 and V is TRBV29-1; D perhaps matches TRBD2 (5 bases). The V end lost 7 bases, the J end lost 0 bases, and 14 bases lay between the germline ends. Germline V lookup: CDR1 SQVTM, CDR2 ANQGSEA. The CDR3 length is 14 residues. This CDR3 reads CSARRASSTDTQYF. For the CDR3, the DNA is TGCAGCGCCCGGCGGGCGTCGAGCACAGATACGCAGTATTTT.

This chain uses TRBV7-2 with TRBJ2-7; maybe TRBD2 (6 bases). This CDR3 has 13 amino acids. Trimming cost V 0 bases and J 6 bases, with 9 bases left between them. Germline CDR1 is SGHTA and CDR2 is FQGNSA. For the CDR3, the DNA is TGTGCCAGCAGCTTAGCGGGAGGAGGCGAGCAGTACGTC. Translating it yields CASSLAGGGEQYV.

This clone was seen only a few times. This chain links TRBV7-6 with TRBJ2-7, with 7 bases aligning to TRBD1. The V gene end was trimmed by 4 bases and the J gene end by 5 bases; junction bases not matched to a gene: 14. The CDR3 spans 16 residues. CDR1 is SGHVS and CDR2 is FNYEAQ in the germline V gene. CDR3 in amino acids: CASSSVTGIRGNEQYV. The CDR3 nucleotides are TGTGCCAGCAGCTCAGTCACAGGCATCAGGGGGAACGAGCAGTACGTC.

The chain couples TRBV18 to TRBJ1-6, with a possible D match to TRBD1 (5 bases). V gave up 1 base and J gave up 8 bases, with 12 bases separating them. The germline V gene has CDR1 KGHSH and CDR2 LQKENI. This CDR3 comprises 15 residues. DNA of the CDR3: TGTGCCAGCTCACCACAAAGGGGAAAGGATTCACCCCTCCACTTT. Protein product: CASSPQRGKDSPLHF.

The rearrangement uses TRBV20-1 and TRBJ1-1; maybe TRBD1 (5 bases). Germline values: CDR1 DFQATT, CDR2 SNEGSKA (reference sequence). This CDR3 is 11 amino acids long. The V end lost 7 bases, the J end lost 7 bases, and 13 bases lay between the germline ends. The CDR3 protein is CSGPTVGEAFF. CDR3 DNA sequence: TGCAGTGGACCGACAGTCGGTGAAGCTTTCTTT.

This chain links TRBV19 with TRBJ2-1; a weak D match, TRBD1 (5 bases). Germline V gene data show CDR1 as LNHDA and CDR2 as SQIVND (reference sequence). Trimming stripped 3 bases from V and 2 bases from J, with 14 bases between. The CDR3 length is 16 residues. CDR3 protein: CASSIWGTYTYNEQFF. Here the CDR3 DNA reads TGTGCCAGTAGTATTTGGGGCACTTACACCTACAATGAGCAGTTCTTC.

The chain is built from TRBV5-4 and TRBJ2-5, with TRBD2 matching over 12 bases. Germline V CDR1 and CDR2: SGHNT, YYREEE (reference sequence). The CDR3 contains 15 residues. J gave up 4 bases and V 4 bases, and 5 bases lay outside the gene matches. The CDR3 region is CASSPAGLAGETQYF. The CDR3 DNA reads TGTGCCAGCAGCCCTGCGGGACTAGCGGGAGAGACCCAGTACTTC.

The genes are TRBV3-1 (or the pseudogene TRBV3-2) and TRBJ2-7, with D perhaps TRBD1 (6 bases). Per germline, CDR1 LGHDT and CDR2 YNNKEL (reference sequence). The CDR3 is 13 residues long. V lost 6 bases, J lost 2 bases, and 11 bases lay in between. CDR3 in DNA: TGTGCCAGCAGGCTCCAGGGGACCTACGAGCAGTACTTC. This translates into CASRLQGTYEQYF.

This chain uses TRBV18 with TRBJ1-2; 8 positions match TRBD1. V lost 0 bases and J lost 7; bases outside the gene matches: 7. Germline lookup yields CDR1 KGHSH and CDR2 LQKENI. CDR3 length equals 15 residues. CDR3 amino acids: CASSPPSRTGFGYTF. The CDR3 DNA reads TGTGCCAGCTCACCACCATCCAGGACAGGGTTTGGCTACACCTTC.

The gene calls are TRBV19 and TRBJ2-2; D gene unclear. Germline CDR1 is LNHDA and CDR2 is SQIVND (reference sequence). V was cut by 9 bases and J by 5 bases, with 10 bases left in between. The CDR3 runs 12 residues. CDR3 bases: TGTGCCAGCCTAAAGACTACCGGGGAGCTGTTTTTT. It codes for CASLKTTGELFF.

The gene calls are TRBV5-5 and TRBJ2-3; TRBD1 aligns across 8 bases. Trimming cost V 1 base and J 2 bases; bases outside gene matches: 6. Germline values: CDR1 SGHKS, CDR2 YYEKEE (reference sequence). The CDR3 runs 16 residues. The CDR3 spells CASSLQGQASTDTQYF. CDR3 bases: TGTGCCAGCAGCTTGCAGGGACAGGCTTCCACAGATACGCAGTATTTT.

The chain employs TRBV6-5 and TRBJ2-7; 8 bases fit TRBD2. From germline, CDR1 is MNHEY and CDR2 SVGAGI. The CDR3 covers 15 residues. V trimming: 7 bases; J trimming: 7 bases; junction bases outside the gene matches: 15. CDR3 in DNA: TGTGCCAGCACCGGTGTGAGACTAGCGACGTCGGAGCAGTACGTC. It codes for CASTGVRLATSEQYV.

This chain connects TRBV7-8 to TRBJ1-5; D is unresolved. This CDR3 is 18 amino acids long. The germline CDR1 and CDR2 sequences are SGHVS and FQNEAQ. V shed 4 bases and J shed 5 bases, with 24 bases lying between them. CDR3: CASSSRGRTREVYQPQHF. The DNA for the CDR3 is TGTGCCAGCAGCTCGCGAGGACGGACGCGGGAAGTGTATCAGCCCCAGCATTTT.

The V call is TRBV18, the J call TRBJ1-1; D is perhaps TRBD1 (6 bases). The CDR3 runs to 15 residues. Germline CDR1 and CDR2: KGHSH and LQKENI. The germline V and J ends were trimmed by 0 bases and 1 base, with 9 bases remaining between them. The CDR3 loop reads CASSPPTGSNTEAFF. The DNA for the CDR3 is TGTGCCAGCTCACCACCTACAGGGTCGAACACTGAAGCTTTCTTT.

The CDR3 DNA is TGTGCCACCAGTGCTACAGGGCCAGAGACCCAGTACTTC. This sequence encodes CATSATGPETQYF. This sequence joins TRBV24-1 and TRBJ2-5; maybe TRBD1 (6 bases). V shed 5 bases and J shed 4 bases, with 10 bases lying between them. The CDR3 is 13 residues long. Per the germline V gene, CDR1 is KGHDR and CDR2 is SFDVKD.

This clone was observed once. CDR3 bases: TGTGCCAGCACCGGGACAGGTACTAACTATGGCTACACCTTC. Its translation is CASTGTGTNYGYTF. The V gene is TRBV9, the J gene TRBJ1-2, with 8 bases lining up with TRBD1. Per the germline V gene, CDR1 is SGDLS and CDR2 is YYNGEE. The CDR3 extends over 14 amino acids. The ends lost 6 bases at V and 0 bases at J; junction bases unmatched: 4.

The chain recombines TRBV30 with TRBJ2-4, with TRBD2 identical over 8 bases. V lost 1 base, J lost 5 bases, and 1 base stayed unmatched. This CDR3 has 13 amino acids. The germline V gene encodes CDR1 GTSNPN and CDR2 SVGIG (reference sequence). CDR3 residues: CAWSGGLENIQYF. The CDR3 DNA reads TGTGCCTGGAGTGGGGGACTAGAAAACATTCAGTACTTC.

The sample holds one count of this clone. V and J are TRBV7-3 and TRBJ2-3; no definite D call. Germline V gives CDR1 SGHTA, CDR2 FQGTGA. This CDR3 comprises 15 residues. The V end was cut by 4 bases, the J end by 1 base, with 12 bases between. This CDR3 is CASSSYPRGTDTQYF. The CDR3, as DNA: TGTGCCAGCAGCTCTTACCCTCGGGGCACAGATACGCAGTATTTT.

The CDR3 region has the DNA TGTGCCAGCTCGAGCCAAGAGACCCAGTACTTC. Amino acids: CASSSQETQYF. The V call is TRBV18, the J call TRBJ2-5; no clear D. The germline V gene encodes CDR1 KGHSH and CDR2 LQKENI. This CDR3 has 11 amino acids. The ends were cut back, 6 bases at V and 1 base at J, with 3 bases in the middle.

The chain links TRBV6-1 to TRBJ2-2, with TRBD2 identical over 16 bases. The germline CDR1 and CDR2 sequences are MNHNS and SASEGT. J was trimmed by 3 bases and V by 2 bases; bases with no gene match: 12. CDR3 length equals 21 residues. The chain's CDR3 is CASSERTVGTSGRAHTGELFF. CDR3 sequence (DNA): TGTGCCAGCAGTGAACGAACTGTGGGGACTAGCGGGAGGGCCCACACCGGGGAGCTGTTTTTT.

This chain connects TRBV30 to TRBJ2-7, with a possible D match to TRBD2 (6 bases). The V gene's germline CDR1 is GTSNPN and CDR2 SVGIG (reference sequence). The CDR3 spans 11 residues. Trimming left V 6 bases short and J 6 bases short, with 12 bases between. Here the CDR3 reads CACLDGGEQYF. DNA for the CDR3: TGTGCCTGCCTCGACGGGGGCGAGCAGTACTTC.